This passage covers 20 T cell receptor beta chains from one sample sequenced in a study of ipilimumab plus nivolumab after autologous stem cell transplantation. The table came from immunoSEQ multiplex PCR; TCRdb's copy has only in-frame clones and leaves some out. The data hold roughly 16,000 clones, with 70% to 90% observed a single time. The sequencing here drew on PBMCs, taken in a trial of ipilimumab plus nivolumab as post-transplant consolidation. These receptors were obtained from a male donor with diffuse large B-cell lymphoma.

A word on this clone: Other DNA variants within this sample encode the same CDR3. The chain has TRBV5-6 and TRBJ1-2; D is uncertain. Germline CDR1 is SGHDT and CDR2 is YYEEEE. CDR3 length: 13 residues. V lost 0 bases to trimming and J lost 4 bases, with 7 bases between them. The chain's CDR3 is CASSLGGSYGYTF. The CDR3 coding sequence is TGTGCCAGCAGCTTGGGGGGTTCCTATGGCTACACCTTC.

The genes are TRBV4-1 and TRBJ1-2, with TRBD1 matching 7 bases. The CDR3 runs to 13 residues. The J segment lost 7 bases and the V segment lost 3 bases, leaving 5 bases of the junction unmatched. CDR1 is MGHRA and CDR2 is YSYEKL in the germline V gene. The CDR3 protein is CASSHGWDSGYTF. In DNA, the CDR3 is TGCGCCAGCAGCCATGGATGGGACAGTGGCTACACCTTC.

The chain uses TRBV5-5 and TRBJ1-5; maybe TRBD1 (5 bases). Per germline, CDR1 SGHKS and CDR2 YYEKEE (reference sequence). The CDR3 runs 14 residues. Trimming cost V 3 bases and J 0 bases, with 7 bases left between them. The CDR3 coding sequence is TGTGCCAGCAGCTACGGGGGTAGCAATCAGCCCCAGCATTTT. It translates to CASSYGGSNQPQHF.

The chain combines TRBV6-1 with TRBJ2-7; 7 nucleotides agree with TRBD1. Unmatched junction bases numbered 10, after V lost 7 bases and J lost 4 bases. Germline CDR1 MNHNS, CDR2 SASEGT. The CDR3 has 14 residues. The CDR3: CASTLRQGQYEQYF. CDR3 coding DNA: TGTGCCAGCACCCTCCGACAGGGTCAGTACGAGCAGTACTTC.

The J gene is TRBJ2-7, the V gene TRBV7-2, with TRBD1 matching 8 bases. Germline trimming cut 5 bases from V and 4 bases from J; bases unmatched to any gene: 7. The CDR3 is made up of 14 amino acids. The germline CDR1 and CDR2 sequences are SGHTA and FQGNSA. The CDR3 protein is CASSTMGQVYEQYF. DNA for the CDR3: TGTGCCAGCAGCACCATGGGACAGGTTTACGAGCAGTACTTC.

This clone was recorded only once. This chain connects TRBV5-1 to TRBJ2-7; 8 nucleotides line up with TRBD2. V gave up 0 bases and J gave up 6 bases; unmatched junction bases: 5. Germline CDR1 and CDR2: SGHRS and YFSETQ. CDR3 length: 14 amino acids. CDR3 protein: CASSLDGTRSEQYF. CDR3 bases: TGCGCCAGCAGCTTGGACGGGACTAGAAGCGAGCAGTACTTC.

CDR3 in amino acids: CASYLTAWGTQVNEQFF. The CDR3 region has the DNA TGTGCCAGCTACCTAACCGCGTGGGGGACCCAGGTAAATGAGCAGTTCTTC. V is TRBV7-2 and J is TRBJ2-1; D could derive from TRBD1 or TRBD2 (5 bases each). Trimming stripped 8 bases from V and 7 bases from J, with 27 bases between. The germline CDR1 and CDR2 sequences are SGHTA and FQGNSA. CDR3 length: 17 amino acids.

The chain joins TRBV11-2 to TRBJ2-2; D possibly corresponds to TRBD1 (6 bases). Germline CDR1 SGHAT, CDR2 FQNNGV. The ends were cut back, 5 bases at V and 2 bases at J, with 12 bases in the middle. The CDR3 is made up of 15 amino acids. The CDR3 nucleotides are TGTGCCAGCAGCGCGCTGACAGGAAACACCGGGGAGCTGTTTTTT. The encoded protein is CASSALTGNTGELFF. Drawing the rest from reference TRBV11-2 and TRBJ2-2, the complete variable domain is EAGVAQSPRYKIIEKRQSVAFWCNPISGHATLYWYQQILGQGPKLLIQFQNNGVVDDSQLPKDRFSAERLKGVDSTLKIQPAKLEDSAVYLCASSALTGNTGELFFGEGSRLTVL.

The chain employs TRBV5-8 and TRBJ2-1, with D possibly matching TRBD1 (6 bases). Trimming pared 0 bases from V and 6 bases from J, leaving 13 bases between. The CDR3 consists of 15 residues. Germline values: CDR1 SGHTS, CDR2 YDEGEE. Here the CDR3 reads CASSLGGQGLNEQFF. Written as DNA, the CDR3 is TGTGCCAGCAGCTTGGGGGGGCAGGGCCTCAATGAGCAGTTCTTC.

The chain uses TRBV4-1 and TRBJ1-2, with a possible D match to TRBD1 (5 bases). The germline gives CDR1 MGHRA, CDR2 YSYEKL. Trimming removed 0 bases at V and 5 bases at J, with 7 bases between. This CDR3 contains 13 residues. The CDR3 nucleotides read TGCGCCAGCAGCCAAGATGGGGGATATGGCTACACCTTC. This codes for CASSQDGGYGYTF.

The CDR3 bases are TGTGCCAGCAGCCAAGATAGACTAGCGGGAGGGCCATCAGATACGCAGTATTTT. Translated: CASSQDRLAGGPSDTQYF. The rearrangement uses TRBV4-2 and TRBJ2-3; TRBD2 agrees at 14 bases. The V gene's germline CDR1 is LGHNA and CDR2 YNFKEQ. There are 18 residues in the CDR3. V gave up 0 bases and J gave up 4 bases; unmatched junction bases: 6.

This chain joins TRBV5-1 and TRBJ2-2; D gene ambiguous. The V and J ends lost 6 bases and 7 bases respectively, with 1 base between them. Germline V gives CDR1 SGHRS, CDR2 YFSETQ. This CDR3 is built from 9 residues. The CDR3: CASIGELFF. In DNA form, the CDR3 reads TGCGCCAGCATCGGGGAGCTGTTTTTT.

The count of this clone is one. The CDR3 spells CASSYSKRGDYEQYF. CDR3 DNA sequence: TGTGCCAGCAGTTACTCGAAACGGGGAGACTACGAGCAGTACTTC. J is TRBJ2-7 and V is TRBV6-7; D may be TRBD2 (5 bases). TRBV6-7 is known as an ORF, though its function is uncertain. With 0 bases removed from V and 3 bases from J, the gap between germline ends came to 12 bases. The length of the CDR3 is 15 residues.

The chain has TRBV25-1 and TRBJ1-6; the D is unclear. Between the trimmed V and J ends, which lost 10 bases and 5 bases, there was a span of 15 bases. Germline V gives CDR1 MGHDK, CDR2 SYGVNS. The CDR3 covers 14 residues. CDR3 sequence (DNA): TGTGCCAAACAGCGGCGAGTCAATAATTCACCCCTCCACTTT. Its translation: CAKQRRVNNSPLHF. Full variable domain (outside the CDR3, taken from reference TRBV25-1 and TRBJ1-6): EADIYQTPRYLVIGTGKKITLECSQTMGHDKMYWYQQDPGMELHLIHYSYGVNSTEKGDLSSESTVSRIRTEHFPLTLESARPSHTSQYLCAKQRRVNNSPLHFGNGTRLTVT.

The V gene is TRBV10-1, the J gene TRBJ2-5; no firm D call. The J call may be mistaken, given a closer DNA end match to TRBJ2-7. The germline gives CDR1 WNHNN, CDR2 SYGVQD (reference sequence). The CDR3 has 14 residues. The DNA for the CDR3 is TGCGCCAGCAGTGAGTCCCTGGGCCCCTACGAGCAGTACTTC. As protein: CASSESLGPYEQYF.

V usage is TRBV29-1 and J usage is TRBJ2-5; D ambiguous. CDR3 length: 12 residues. Trimming took 3 bases from V and 2 from J, leaving 7 bases between them. The V gene's germline CDR1 is SQVTM and CDR2 ANQGSEA. As DNA, the CDR3 is TGCAGCGTTGATGACATACAAGAGACCCAGTACTTC. This translates into CSVDDIQETQYF. Complete variable domain (other parts from reference TRBV29-1 and TRBJ2-5): SAVISQKPSRDICQRGTSLTIQCQVDSQVTMMFWYRQQPGQSLTLIATANQGSEATYESGFVIDKFPISRPNLTFSTLTVSNMSPEDSSIYLCSVDDIQETQYFGPGTRLLVL.

The V and J genes are TRBV5-1 and TRBJ2-7; D not resolved. Trimming left V 4 bases short and J 2 bases short, with 16 bases between. Germline CDR1 and CDR2: SGHRS and YFSETQ. The CDR3 is 15 amino acids. The CDR3, as DNA: TGCGCCAGCAGCCTGGCCGGTTCATCCACCTACGAGCAGTACTTC. Protein product: CASSLAGSSTYEQYF.

This clone occurred once. The chain couples TRBV12-5 to TRBJ2-1; D gene unclear. This CDR3 has 12 residues. Germline CDR1 and CDR2: LGHNT and FRNRAP. Trimming stripped 4 bases from V and 12 bases from J, with 13 bases between. The CDR3 DNA is TGTGCTAGTGGTTCCCTCCCCCCGGGGCAGTTCTTC. Its translation is CASGSLPPGQFF.

This rearrangement joins TRBV11-1 to TRBJ1-4, with D possibly TRBD1 on 6 matching bases. CDR1 is SGHAT, CDR2 FQDESV, per germline (reference sequence). CDR3 length: 15 amino acids. V was shortened by 5 bases and J by 5 bases, with 15 bases between the two germline ends. This chain's CDR3 is CASSAYRANNEKLFF. The DNA of the CDR3 is TGTGCCAGCAGCGCTTACAGGGCAAACAATGAAAAACTGTTTTTT.

This clone turned up a few times. The rearrangement joins TRBV5-4 to TRBJ2-7; TRBD2 aligns across 7 bases. Looked up from germline, CDR1 is SGHNT and CDR2 is YYREEE (reference sequence). The CDR3 extends over 14 amino acids. The junction had 7 bases not matched to a gene; V was cut back by 4 bases and J by 3 bases. The CDR3 is CASSATGGGYEQYF. The CDR3 nucleotides are TGTGCCAGCAGCGCGACCGGCGGGGGCTACGAGCAGTACTTC.